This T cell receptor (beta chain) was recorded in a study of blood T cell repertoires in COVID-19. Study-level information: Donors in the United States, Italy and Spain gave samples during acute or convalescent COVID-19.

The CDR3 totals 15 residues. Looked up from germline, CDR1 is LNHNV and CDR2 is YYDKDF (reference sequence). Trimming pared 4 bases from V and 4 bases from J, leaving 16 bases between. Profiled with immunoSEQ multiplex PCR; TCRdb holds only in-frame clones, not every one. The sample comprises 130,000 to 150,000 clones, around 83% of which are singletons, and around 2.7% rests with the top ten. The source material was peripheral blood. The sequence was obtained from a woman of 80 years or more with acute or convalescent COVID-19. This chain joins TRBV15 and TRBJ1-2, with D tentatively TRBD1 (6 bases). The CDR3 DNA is TGTGCCACCAGCAATATCAAAACAGGGCTCTATGGCTACACCTTC. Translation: CATSNIKTGLYGYTF.